This T cell receptor (beta chain) was observed in a study of T cell changes during pregnancy in multiple sclerosis. The germline V and J ends were trimmed by 5 bases and 5 bases, with 7 bases remaining between them. Germline CDR1 MNHNY, CDR2 SVGAGI (reference sequence). The CDR3 is 12 amino acids. Here immunoSEQ multiplex PCR was the method, and the copy in TCRdb shows in-frame clones only, minus some. The data contain 45,000 to 65,000 clones, over 90% of them singletons. The source is a female donor with multiple sclerosis, enrolled in a pregnancy study. The material was CD8+ T cells from peripheral blood mononuclear cells, obtained in the third trimester of pregnancy. The chain is built from TRBV6-6 and TRBJ1-5; D gene uncertain. Written as DNA, the CDR3 is TGTGCCAGCAGTCCGGTGGATCAGCCCCAGCATTTT. It specifies CASSPVDQPQHF.